Listed here are 21 T cell receptor beta chains from one sample, sequenced in a study of shared clonotypes between healthy human individuals. Profiled with immunoSEQ multiplex PCR; TCRdb holds only in-frame clones, not every one. Of about 2.4 million clones detected, under 95% appear once; the ten largest clones hold 0.36%. Sequencing used naive CD4+ T cells from PBMCs. Subset reported: CD45RA+ positively selected. The receptors shown here come from a man between 18 and 35 years old in good health. Some clones in this sample may be carry-over from other donors' samples.

This chain connects TRBV5-4 to TRBJ2-5, with 8 bases fitting TRBD1. This CDR3 comprises 15 residues. Germline trimming cut 0 bases from V and 6 bases from J; bases unmatched to any gene: 7. Germline V CDR1 and CDR2: SGHNT, YYREEE (reference sequence). As DNA, the CDR3 is TGTGCCAGCAGCTTGGTGGACAGGGATTCGCAGACCCAGTACTTC. Translation gives CASSLVDRDSQTQYF.

The sample holds one count of this clone. This chain's CDR3 is CASSLFSVNTEAFF. The CDR3, as DNA: TGTGCCAGCAGCTTATTTTCCGTGAACACTGAAGCTTTCTTT. The rearrangement joins TRBV7-2 to TRBJ1-1; D gene uncertain. CDR1 SGHTA and CDR2 FQGNSA come from the germline V gene. This CDR3 has 14 amino acids. The ends were cut back, 2 bases at V and 0 bases at J, with 7 bases in the middle.

The rearrangement joins TRBV7-9 to TRBJ2-7, with D possibly matching TRBD2 (5 bases). This CDR3 spans 14 amino acids. The germline V and J ends were trimmed by 4 bases and 1 base, with 11 bases remaining between them. Per the germline V gene, CDR1 is SEHNR and CDR2 is FQNEAQ (reference sequence). DNA for the CDR3: TGTGCCAGCAGCTCCCCGGGAAATTCCTACGAGCAGTACTTC. It encodes CASSSPGNSYEQYF.

This chain joins TRBV19 and TRBJ1-5, with D uncertain. CDR1 is LNHDA, CDR2 SQIVND, per germline (reference sequence). The CDR3 is made up of 15 amino acids. Trimming stripped 6 bases from V and 0 bases from J, with 12 bases between. The CDR3 spells CASRLEVYSNQPQHF. The CDR3 DNA follows: TGTGCCAGTAGATTAGAGGTCTATAGCAATCAGCCCCAGCATTTT. Based on the CDR3 plus reference TRBV19 and TRBJ1-5, the full variable domain is DGGITQSPKYLFRKEGQNVTLSCEQNLNHDAMYWYRQDPGQGLRLIYYSQIVNDFQKGDIAEGYSVSREKKESFPLTVTSAQKNPTAFYLCASRLEVYSNQPQHFGDGTRLSIL.

The chain links TRBV18 to TRBJ2-7; 12 bases are shared with TRBD1. In germline, CDR1 is KGHSH, CDR2 LQKENI. The CDR3 extends over 15 amino acids. V shed 5 bases, J shed 3 bases, and the junction held 5 bases outside the gene matches. The chain's CDR3 is CASSLGQGANYEQYF. CDR3 DNA sequence: TGTGCCAGCTCATTGGGACAGGGGGCGAACTACGAGCAGTACTTC.

This chain connects TRBV7-2 to TRBJ1-5; 7 bases agree with TRBD1. The germline gives CDR1 SGHTA, CDR2 FQGNSA. The CDR3 runs to 17 residues. J lost 2 bases, V lost 5 bases, and 12 bases had no gene match. DNA for the CDR3: TGTGCCAGCAGCACGGGACAGTCGGACCCCGGCAATCAGCCCCAGCATTTT. Translating gives CASSTGQSDPGNQPQHF.

About this clone itself: In the same sample, other DNA sequences code for this CDR3. The rearrangement joins TRBV18 to TRBJ2-7; D is perhaps TRBD1 or TRBD2 (5 bases each). From germline, CDR1 is KGHSH and CDR2 LQKENI. With 3 bases removed from V and 0 bases from J, the gap between germline ends came to 9 bases. This CDR3 region has 14 residues. The DNA for the CDR3 is TGTGCCAGCTCACCGGGACGAAACTCCTACGAGCAGTACTTC. It translates to CASSPGRNSYEQYF.

This chain links TRBV19 with TRBJ2-5; 11 nucleotides line up with TRBD1. The CDR3 runs to 17 residues. V gave up 3 bases and J gave up 5 bases; unmatched junction bases: 11. The germline V gene encodes CDR1 LNHDA and CDR2 SQIVND (reference sequence). The CDR3 loop is CASSILSGTGGGETQYF. As DNA, the CDR3 is TGTGCCAGTAGTATCCTGTCCGGGACAGGGGGTGGTGAGACCCAGTACTTC.

Comments on this clone: This CDR3 is also generated by other DNA sequences in the sample. CDR3 bases: TGTGCCAGCAGTTTACCGGCGGGGAACTCCTACGAGCAGTACTTC. It specifies CASSLPAGNSYEQYF. The chain combines TRBV28 with TRBJ2-7, with a weak D call TRBD2 (6 bases). CDR3 length: 15 residues. Trimming pared 2 bases from V and 0 bases from J, leaving 11 bases between. Germline values: CDR1 MDHEN, CDR2 SYDVKM.

The chain carries TRBV7-2 and TRBJ2-2; TRBD2 matches 7 bases. This CDR3 spans 18 amino acids. Germline V gene data show CDR1 as SGHTA and CDR2 as FQGNSA. V was clipped by 2 bases and J by 3 bases; unmatched bases: 12. The CDR3 DNA reads as TGTGCCAGCAGCTTAAATTGGCTACGGGAGGCGGACACCGGGGAGCTGTTTTTT. Protein sequence: CASSLNWLREADTGELFF.

V usage is TRBV29-1 and J usage is TRBJ2-5; 7 positions match TRBD1. TRBJ2-7 matches the DNA end more closely, so the J call is doubtful. The CDR3 sequence is 13 residues long. Per germline, CDR1 SQVTM and CDR2 ANQGSEA. CDR3 coding DNA: TGCAGCGTTACCGGGACAGTCAACTACGAGCAGTACTTC. It specifies CSVTGTVNYEQYF.

This clone was recorded only once. The gene calls are TRBV6-6 and TRBJ1-3; 8 nucleotides line up with TRBD1. V gave up 6 bases and J gave up 5 bases; unmatched junction bases: 9. Looked up from germline, CDR1 is MNHNY and CDR2 is SVGAGI (reference sequence). This CDR3 has 15 residues. The DNA of the CDR3 is TGTGCCAGCAGGGACCAGACAGGGGACCGAAACACCATATATTTT. Translated: CASRDQTGDRNTIYF.

This chain joins TRBV29-1 and TRBJ1-4, with TRBD1 matching 8 bases. The junction had 5 bases not matched to a gene; V was cut back by 7 bases and J by 7 bases. The CDR3 totals 12 residues. CDR1 and CDR2 (germline): SQVTM, ANQGSEA. The CDR3 region is CSAQTGAEKLFF. The CDR3 region has the DNA TGCAGCGCGCAGACAGGGGCTGAAAAACTGTTTTTT. The complete variable domain, with remaining parts taken from reference TRBV29-1 and TRBJ1-4, reads SAVISQKPSRDICQRGTSLTIQCQVDSQVTMMFWYRQQPGQSLTLIATANQGSEATYESGFVIDKFPISRPNLTFSTLTVSNMSPEDSSIYLCSAQTGAEKLFFGSGTQLSVL.

This rearrangement joins TRBV14 to TRBJ2-1; D is unclear. The CDR3 consists of 16 residues. The V end was cut by 4 bases, the J end by 10 bases, with 23 bases between. Germline V gene lookup returns CDR1 SGHDN and CDR2 FVKESK. The CDR3 sequence is CASSPRVTPLQYEQFF. CDR3 nucleotide sequence: TGTGCCAGCAGCCCTCGGGTGACTCCATTACAATACGAGCAGTTCTTC.

The rearrangement uses TRBV2 and TRBJ1-3; perhaps TRBD1 as D (5 bases). The germline CDR1 and CDR2 sequences are SNHLY and FYNNEI. The CDR3 is 16 amino acids. Trimming cost V 1 base and J 1 base, with 11 bases left between them. The CDR3 loop reads CASSEGLRVSGNTIYF. In DNA form, the CDR3 reads TGTGCCAGCAGTGAAGGGCTCAGGGTTTCTGGAAACACCATATATTTT.

The V gene is TRBV18, the J gene TRBJ2-1, with D possibly being TRBD1 (7 bases). Germline assignment: CDR1 KGHSH and CDR2 LQKENI. The V and J ends lost 3 bases and 5 bases respectively, with 14 bases between them. The CDR3 totals 15 residues. The DNA for the CDR3 is TGTGCCAGCTCACCGCGGGGACAGCTAAACAATGAGCAGTTCTTC. This encodes CASSPRGQLNNEQFF.

This clone was counted a single time. The gene calls are TRBV27 and TRBJ2-7, with 9 bases fitting TRBD2. Germline CDR1 and CDR2: MNHEY and SMNVEV (reference sequence). This CDR3 region has 15 residues. With V trimmed by 7 bases and J by 7 bases, 14 bases remained unmatched. This CDR3 reads CASTSRLGGRVEQYF. The CDR3 region has the DNA TGTGCCAGCACTTCCAGACTAGGCGGGAGGGTTGAGCAGTACTTC.

The chain joins TRBV9 to TRBJ2-5; TRBD2 agrees at 12 bases. V shed 4 bases, J shed 5 bases, and the junction held 12 bases outside the gene matches. Germline lookup yields CDR1 SGDLS and CDR2 YYNGEE. CDR3 length equals 17 residues. This CDR3 is CASSPRGLAGGPETQYF. The DNA for the CDR3 is TGTGCCAGCAGCCCCCGGGGGCTAGCGGGAGGGCCGGAGACCCAGTACTTC.

This chain joins TRBV6-4 and TRBJ1-5, with D perhaps matching TRBD1 (6 bases). Between the trimmed V and J ends, which lost 5 bases and 7 bases, there was a span of 18 bases. CDR3 size: 15 residues. In germline, CDR1 is MRHNA, CDR2 SNTAGT. The CDR3 here is CASSLEGGGGQPQHF. CDR3 coding DNA: TGTGCCAGCAGTTTGGAAGGGGGGGGCGGGCAGCCCCAGCATTTT.

The CDR3 DNA sequence: TGTGCCAGCGGGGGACAGGGGTATAACGAGCAGTACTTC. Translation: CASGGQGYNEQYF. The chain recombines TRBV2 with TRBJ2-7; 10 bases agree with TRBD1. This CDR3 contains 13 residues. Looked up from germline, CDR1 is SNHLY and CDR2 is FYNNEI. V was pared by 8 bases and J by 5 bases, with 6 bases of the junction left unmatched.

The DNA for the CDR3 is TGTGCCAGCAGCCCAAGGAGGGAGACCAACTACGAGCAGTACTTC. It codes for CASSPRRETNYEQYF. This chain links TRBV7-2 with TRBJ2-7, with D tentatively TRBD2 (6 bases). The CDR3 runs to 15 residues. Germline CDR1 and CDR2: SGHTA and FQGNSA. V shed 5 bases and J shed 3 bases, with 17 bases lying between them.